Listed here are 9 T cell receptor beta chains from one sample, sequenced in a study of cytomegalovirus exposure and HLA in healthy donors. Only in-frame clones appear in the TCRdb table, and some are missing; sequencing was by immunoSEQ multiplex PCR. The sample includes tens of thousands of clones, around 95% of them seen just once. Sequenced: PBMCs. The receptors stem from a woman aged 18-29 years in good health and CMV-seronegative.

The V gene is TRBV5-6, the J gene TRBJ2-1, with D possibly being TRBD2 (7 bases). V was cut by 2 bases and J by 6 bases, with 12 bases left in between. CDR1 and CDR2 from the germline V gene are SGHDT and YYEEEE. This CDR3 has 14 amino acids. The DNA of the CDR3 is TGTGCCAGCAGCTTAGGACTAGGGGGCAATGAGCAGTTCTTC. It specifies CASSLGLGGNEQFF. Full variable domain (remainder filled in from reference TRBV5-6 and TRBJ2-1): DAGVTQSPTHLIKTRGQQVTLRCSPKSGHDTVSWYQQALGQGPQFIFQYYEEEERQRGNFPDRFSGHQFPNYSSELNVNALLLGDSALYLCASSLGLGGNEQFFGPGTRLTVL.

The gene calls are TRBV10-3 and TRBJ1-2; D possibly corresponds to TRBD1 (6 bases). Germline CDR1 is ENHRY and CDR2 is SYGVKD. Trimming left V 6 bases short and J 3 bases short, with 11 bases between. This CDR3 is 13 amino acids long. The CDR3 loop is CAISSDRDYGYTF. The CDR3 region has the DNA TGTGCCATCAGCTCGGACAGAGACTATGGCTACACCTTC.

V and J are TRBV28 and TRBJ2-3, with D maybe TRBD2 (5 bases). Trimming took 3 bases from V and 0 from J, leaving 10 bases between them. The CDR3 contains 15 residues. Germline CDR1 reads MDHEN; CDR2 reads SYDVKM. The CDR3 here is CASSFYGKSTDTQYF. In nucleotides, the CDR3 is TGTGCCAGCAGTTTTTACGGGAAGAGCACAGATACGCAGTATTTT.

The V and J genes are TRBV7-8 and TRBJ2-5; TRBD2 might be the D (7 bases). With the DNA end fitting TRBJ2-7 better, the J assignment may be wrong. CDR1 is SGHVS and CDR2 is FQNEAQ in the germline V gene. This CDR3 has 14 amino acids. The DNA of the CDR3 is TGTGCCAGCTACGGGGGGCGCTTCTCCTACGAGCAGTACTTC. Translating it yields CASYGGRFSYEQYF.

The J gene is TRBJ2-6, the V gene TRBV15; possible D gene TRBD2, 7 bases. CDR1 LNHNV and CDR2 YYDKDF come from the germline V gene (reference sequence). Trimming pared 6 bases from V and 2 bases from J, leaving 11 bases between. CDR3 length: 15 amino acids. In DNA, the CDR3 is TGTGCCACCAGTCGAGGGGGGGCTGGGGCCAACGTCCTGACTTTC. It is translated as CATSRGGAGANVLTF.

V and J are TRBV7-2 and TRBJ1-2; 10 bases are shared with TRBD1. V was clipped by 5 bases and J by 6 bases; unmatched bases: 9. Germline lookup yields CDR1 SGHTA and CDR2 FQGNSA. The CDR3 consists of 15 residues. The CDR3 region is CASSQRQGASNGYTF. Here the CDR3 DNA reads TGTGCCAGCAGCCAACGACAGGGGGCCAGTAATGGCTACACCTTC.

The chain couples TRBV10-2 to TRBJ2-7; 7 bases are a match to TRBD1. CDR3 length: 20 amino acids. The ends lost 0 bases at V and 0 bases at J; junction bases unmatched: 17. In germline, CDR1 is WSHSY, CDR2 SAAADI. This chain's CDR3 is CASSESTLETGSLPSYEQYF. The CDR3 DNA reads as TGCGCCAGCAGTGAGTCGACGTTAGAGACAGGGAGCTTACCCTCCTACGAGCAGTACTTC.

The chain joins TRBV6-5 to TRBJ2-7, with D tentatively TRBD1 (6 bases). From germline, CDR1 is MNHEY and CDR2 SVGAGI. Deletions cut 4 bases from V and 5 bases from J, with 15 bases between. The length of the CDR3 is 14 residues. CDR3 sequence reads: CASSSLSWGHEQYF. The CDR3 DNA follows: TGTGCCAGCAGTTCCCTTTCGTGGGGGCACGAGCAGTACTTC.

This clone has only one observation. CDR3 loop: CASSAIGGGVAFF. The DNA of the CDR3 is TGTGCCAGTAGTGCGATCGGCGGGGGTGTTGCTTTCTTT. This chain connects TRBV19 to TRBJ1-1, with D possibly being TRBD1 (5 bases). Germline loops: CDR1 LNHDA, CDR2 SQIVND (reference sequence). The CDR3 loop spans 13 amino acids. Trimming took off 5 bases at V and 11 bases at J, with 18 bases between the two ends.